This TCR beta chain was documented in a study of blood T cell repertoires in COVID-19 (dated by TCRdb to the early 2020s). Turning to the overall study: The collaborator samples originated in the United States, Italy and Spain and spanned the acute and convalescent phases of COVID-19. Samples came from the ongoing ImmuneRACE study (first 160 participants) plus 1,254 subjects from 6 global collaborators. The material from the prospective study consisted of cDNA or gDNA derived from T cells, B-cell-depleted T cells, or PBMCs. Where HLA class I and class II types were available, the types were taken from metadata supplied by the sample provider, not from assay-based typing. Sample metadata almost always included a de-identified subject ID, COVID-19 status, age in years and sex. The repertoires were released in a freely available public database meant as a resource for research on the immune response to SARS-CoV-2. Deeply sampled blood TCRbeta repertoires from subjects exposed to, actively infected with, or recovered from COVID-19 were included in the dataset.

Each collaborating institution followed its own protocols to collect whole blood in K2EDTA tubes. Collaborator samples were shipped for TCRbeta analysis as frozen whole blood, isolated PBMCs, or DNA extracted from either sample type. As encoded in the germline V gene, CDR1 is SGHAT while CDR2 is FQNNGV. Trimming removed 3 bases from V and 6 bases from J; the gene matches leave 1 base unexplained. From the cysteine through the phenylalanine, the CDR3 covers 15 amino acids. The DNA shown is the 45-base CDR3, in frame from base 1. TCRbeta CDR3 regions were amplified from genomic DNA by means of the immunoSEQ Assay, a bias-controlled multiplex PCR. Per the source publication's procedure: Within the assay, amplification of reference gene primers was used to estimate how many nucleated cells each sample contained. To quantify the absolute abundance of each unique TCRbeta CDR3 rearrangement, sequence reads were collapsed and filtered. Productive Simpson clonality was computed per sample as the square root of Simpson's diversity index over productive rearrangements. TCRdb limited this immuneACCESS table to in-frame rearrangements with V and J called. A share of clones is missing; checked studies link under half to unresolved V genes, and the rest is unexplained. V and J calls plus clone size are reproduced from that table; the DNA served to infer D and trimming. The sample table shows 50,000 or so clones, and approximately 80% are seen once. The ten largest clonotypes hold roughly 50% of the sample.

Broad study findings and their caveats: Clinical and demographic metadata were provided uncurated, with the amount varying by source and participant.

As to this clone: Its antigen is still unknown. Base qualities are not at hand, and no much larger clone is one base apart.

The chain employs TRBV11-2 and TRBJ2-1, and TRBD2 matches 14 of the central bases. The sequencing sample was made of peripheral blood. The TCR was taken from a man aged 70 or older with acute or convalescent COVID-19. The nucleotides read TGTGCCAGCAGCTTGACTAGCGGGGGGGCCAATGAGCAGTTCTTC. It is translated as CASSLTSGGANEQFF.